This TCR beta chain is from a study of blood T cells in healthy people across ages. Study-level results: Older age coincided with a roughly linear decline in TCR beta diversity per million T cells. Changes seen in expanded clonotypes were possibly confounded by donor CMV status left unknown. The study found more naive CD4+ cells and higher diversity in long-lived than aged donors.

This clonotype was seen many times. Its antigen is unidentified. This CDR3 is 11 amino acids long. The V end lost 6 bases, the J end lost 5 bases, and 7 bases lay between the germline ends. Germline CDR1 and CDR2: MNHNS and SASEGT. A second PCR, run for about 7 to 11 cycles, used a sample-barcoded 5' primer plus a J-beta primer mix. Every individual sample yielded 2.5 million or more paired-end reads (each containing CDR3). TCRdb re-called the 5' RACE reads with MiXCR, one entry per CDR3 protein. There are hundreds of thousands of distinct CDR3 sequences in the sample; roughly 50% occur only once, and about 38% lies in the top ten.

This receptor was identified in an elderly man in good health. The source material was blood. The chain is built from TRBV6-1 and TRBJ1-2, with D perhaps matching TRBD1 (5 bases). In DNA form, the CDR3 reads TGTGCCAGCAGGGGACCATATGGCTACACCTTC. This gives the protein CASRGPYGYTF.